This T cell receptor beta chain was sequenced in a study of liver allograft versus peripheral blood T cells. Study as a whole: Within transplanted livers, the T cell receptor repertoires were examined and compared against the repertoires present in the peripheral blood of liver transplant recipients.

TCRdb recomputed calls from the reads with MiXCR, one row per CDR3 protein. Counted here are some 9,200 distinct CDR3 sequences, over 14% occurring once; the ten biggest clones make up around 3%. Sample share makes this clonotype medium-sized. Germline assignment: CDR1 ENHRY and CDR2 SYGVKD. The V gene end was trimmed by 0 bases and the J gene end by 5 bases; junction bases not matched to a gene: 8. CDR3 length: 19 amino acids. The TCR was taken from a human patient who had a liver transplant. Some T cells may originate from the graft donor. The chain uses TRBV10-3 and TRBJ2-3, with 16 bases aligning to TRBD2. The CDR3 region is CAISESKGLAGGPGDTQYF. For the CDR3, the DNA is TGTGCCATCAGTGAGTCGAAGGGACTAGCGGGGGGGCCAGGAGATACGCAGTATTTT.